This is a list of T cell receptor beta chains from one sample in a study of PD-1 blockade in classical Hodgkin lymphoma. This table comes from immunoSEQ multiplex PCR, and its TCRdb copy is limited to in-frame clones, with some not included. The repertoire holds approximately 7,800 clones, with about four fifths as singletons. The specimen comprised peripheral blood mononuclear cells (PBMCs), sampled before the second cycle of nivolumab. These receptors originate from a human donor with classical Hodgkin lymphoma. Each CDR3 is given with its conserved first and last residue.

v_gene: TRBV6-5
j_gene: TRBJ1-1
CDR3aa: CASSYYRDRLTEAFF

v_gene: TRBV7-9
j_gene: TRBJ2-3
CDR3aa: CASSPGLAGVADTQYF

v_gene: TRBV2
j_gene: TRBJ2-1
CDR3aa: CASQTTGTVNNEQFF

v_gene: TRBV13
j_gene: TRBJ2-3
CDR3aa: CASSLLSSGKSTDTQYF

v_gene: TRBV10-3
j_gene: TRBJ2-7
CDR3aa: CAISELPGDPYEQYF

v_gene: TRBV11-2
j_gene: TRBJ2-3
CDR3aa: CASSFLTSGSNWGTDTQYF

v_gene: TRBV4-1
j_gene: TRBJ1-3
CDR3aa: CASSQDEKQGSFSGNTIYF

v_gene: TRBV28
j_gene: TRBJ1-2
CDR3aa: CASNPAGTGDSGYTF

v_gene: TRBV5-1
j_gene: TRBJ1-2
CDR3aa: CASSPQDSYGYTF

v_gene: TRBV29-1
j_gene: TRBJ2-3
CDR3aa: CSVEGQDTDTQYF

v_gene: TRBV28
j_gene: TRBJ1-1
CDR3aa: CASRGDRTNTEAFF

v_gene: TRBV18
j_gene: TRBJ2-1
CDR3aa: CASSPLAGGNEQFF

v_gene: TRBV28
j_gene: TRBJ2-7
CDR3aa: CASRTSNEYEQYF

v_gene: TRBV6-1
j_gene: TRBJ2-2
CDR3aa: CASTVGFGELFF

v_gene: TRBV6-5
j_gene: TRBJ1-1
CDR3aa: CATRRANTEAFF

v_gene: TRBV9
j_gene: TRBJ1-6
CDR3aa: CASSVGSGASPLHF

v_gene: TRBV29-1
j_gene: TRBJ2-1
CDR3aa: CSVVRLAGPASYNEQFF

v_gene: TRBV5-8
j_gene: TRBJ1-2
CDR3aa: CASSGRQVTYGYTF

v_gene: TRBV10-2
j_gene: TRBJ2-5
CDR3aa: CASSDRDRVETQYF

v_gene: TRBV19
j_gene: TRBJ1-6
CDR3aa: CASSDSPSSYNSPLHF

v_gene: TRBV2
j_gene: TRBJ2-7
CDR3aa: CASRSTGASYEQYF

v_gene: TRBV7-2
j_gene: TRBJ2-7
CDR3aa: CASSSSLTGTGHYEQYF

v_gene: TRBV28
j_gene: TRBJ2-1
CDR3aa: CASSPDGEGYNEQFF

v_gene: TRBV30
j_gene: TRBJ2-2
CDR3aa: CAWSGNLGGHSTGELFF

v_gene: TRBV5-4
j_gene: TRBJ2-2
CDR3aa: CASRQSLAGPNTGELFF

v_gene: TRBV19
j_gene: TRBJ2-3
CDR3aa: CASSIEDSNTDTQYF

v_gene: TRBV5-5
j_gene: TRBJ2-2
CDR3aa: CASTLGQIPGELFF

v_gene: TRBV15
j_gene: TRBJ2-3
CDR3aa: CATRETSGSSTDTQYF

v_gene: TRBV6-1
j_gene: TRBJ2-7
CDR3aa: CASISSYGYEQYF

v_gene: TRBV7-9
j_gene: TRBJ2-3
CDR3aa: CASSLTDFTDTQYF

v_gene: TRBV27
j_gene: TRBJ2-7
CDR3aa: CASRGLAGGEHYEQYF

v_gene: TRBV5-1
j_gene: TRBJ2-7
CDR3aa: CASSRRGRTDYEQYF

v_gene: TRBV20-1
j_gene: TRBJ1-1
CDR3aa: CSGVANTEAFF

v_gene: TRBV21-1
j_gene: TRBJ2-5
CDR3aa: CASKPLQETQYF

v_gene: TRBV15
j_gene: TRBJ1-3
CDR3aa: CATSRDPLVSGNTIYF

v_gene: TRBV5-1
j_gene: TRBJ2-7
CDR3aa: CASSHLAGGTEQYF

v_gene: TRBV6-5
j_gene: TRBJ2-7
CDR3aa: CASRNDLAPYEQYF

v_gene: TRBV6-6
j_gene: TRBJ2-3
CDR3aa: CASSYGGGHTDTQYF

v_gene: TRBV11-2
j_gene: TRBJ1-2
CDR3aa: CASSLSTQANYGYTF

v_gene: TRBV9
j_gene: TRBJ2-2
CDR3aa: CASSVERISGAGELFF

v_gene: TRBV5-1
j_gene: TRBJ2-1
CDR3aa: CASSLKFNEQFF

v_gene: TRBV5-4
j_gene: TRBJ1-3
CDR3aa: CASSFYETGLGNTIYF

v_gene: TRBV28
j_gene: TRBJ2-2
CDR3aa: CASSLWSLGRGPGELFF

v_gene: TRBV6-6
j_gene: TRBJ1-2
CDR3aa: CASSGQFNYGYTF

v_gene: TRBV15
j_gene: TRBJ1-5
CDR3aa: CATSPGQGAGQPQHF

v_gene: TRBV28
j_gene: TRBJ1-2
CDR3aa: CASSSGGPIGYTF

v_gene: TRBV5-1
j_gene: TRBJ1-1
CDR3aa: CASSSAGTANTEAFF

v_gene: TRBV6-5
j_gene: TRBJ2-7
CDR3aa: CASSYLVGDEQYF

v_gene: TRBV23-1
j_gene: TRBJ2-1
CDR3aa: CASSHIIGTSGGSYNEQFF

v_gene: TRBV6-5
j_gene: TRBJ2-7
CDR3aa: CATQQRGRQASEQYF

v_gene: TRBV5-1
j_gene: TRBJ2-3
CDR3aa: CASSWLQGADTQYF

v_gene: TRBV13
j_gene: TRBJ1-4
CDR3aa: CASSSGYNEKLFF

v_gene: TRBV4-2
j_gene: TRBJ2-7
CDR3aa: CASSPPSPPPYEQYF

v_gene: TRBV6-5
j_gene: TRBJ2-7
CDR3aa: CASSSYQTGTYEQYF